This T cell receptor beta chain was profiled in a study of CD8+CD57+ T cells in acquired aplastic anemia (dated by TCRdb to the late 2010s). Some background on the complete study: Extracted DNA from sorted CD4+ and CD8+ cells averaged around 3.2 ug, ranging from roughly 0.2 to 30 ug. CD8+CD57+ expansion was defined as frequency above the mean frequency observed in healthy subjects.

Broader findings and caveats from the paper: Between patients and healthy controls, no significant difference in CD8+ Simpson's diversity was found (P=0.060). Although twenty-nine CD8+ CDR3 sequences were shared by patients and controls, these sequences appeared highly expressed in patients and within the immunodominant clones of patients.

The patients picked for sequencing were ones in whom flow cytometry had shown an expansion of CD8+CD57+ cells. Every patient had a diagnosis of severe acquired aplastic anemia based on International Study of Aplastic Anemia and Agranulocytosis and Camitta criteria. No therapy had been received by the patients at the time of blood sampling. The study deep-sequenced TCR repertoires of sorted CD4+ and CD8+ blood T cells from severe aplastic anemia patients and healthy subjects. Patients were enrolled under clinicaltrials.gov protocols 00001620, 01623167, 00001397, 00071045, 00081523 and 00961064 in the USA. Ficoll-Paque density gradient centrifugation was used to isolate peripheral blood mononuclear cells. CD4+ and CD8+ T cells were sorted by FACS or magnetic beads before DNA extraction. CDR1 and CDR2 (SGHTS, YDEGEE) derive from the germline V gene. The junction shows trimming of 0 bases on V and 4 bases on J, plus 11 bases between the germline ends. Counted from cysteine to phenylalanine, this CDR3 has 14 amino acids. This entry keeps only the CDR3 DNA: 42 bases, framed from base 1.

This clonotype was seen at least ten times. Its antigen is unknown. There are no base qualities to consult, and no much larger clone falls within one base. Genomic DNA was used as template for profiling of TCR beta VDJ combinations and CDR3 sequences. An Illumina HiSeq 2000 was the platform used for TCR repertoire sequencing. The original pipeline was this. TRBV/TRBJ rearrangement plots, CDR3 size and DJ length profiles, and Simpson's diversity index were used to evaluate the repertoires. The immunodominant clone was defined as the most abundant DNA sequence in deep sequencing data. CDR3 amino acid sequences were checked for sharing across subjects and were also compared against the VDJdb database and published repertoires. TCRdb itself trimmed the public reads at Q25 with fastp, ran MiXCR and retained productive beta chains. Each entry merges the rows of one CDR3 protein and shows their most common DNA and genes. The V and J calls shown here were made by TCRdb, not taken from the authors' results. The sample data list around 150,000 distinct CDR3 sequences, and 45% to 50% of these were observed just once. Of the sample, 25% to 35% is held by the ten largest clones.

The origin of this receptor is a human donor with aplastic anemia. Input material: sorted CD4+, CD8+, or CD8+CD57+ T cells (not recorded which) from PBMCs. This chain is built from TRBV5-8 and TRBJ2-7; a weak D assignment points to TRBD1 (7 bases agree). CDR3 region: CASSLAPGGYEQYF. DNA sequence: TGTGCCAGCAGCTTGGCGCCAGGGGGGTACGAGCAGTACTTC.